This TCR beta chain comes out of a study of vaccination and CD4 T cells after COVID-19. Study information: A CEFX pool, an HIV-1 Nef pool, or else no peptide went into the control cultures.

Germline V lookup: CDR1 DFQATT, CDR2 SNEGSKA (reference sequence). The CDR3 is 12 residues long. V gave up 5 bases and J gave up 4 bases, with 11 bases separating them. Remarks on this clonotype: Its antigen is as yet unknown.

Cultured CD4+ T-cell DNA underwent Oncomine TCR Beta short-read sequencing. After culture, CD4+ T cells served as the source for genomic DNA extraction. TCRdb passed the PCR reads through MiXCR, listing each CDR3 protein once. This table has 6,000 or so distinct CDR3 sequences, about 44% appearing once. Study-level findings and limits: When vaccine-specific clones from convalescent patients were examined, 304 of 307 were spike mono-reactive.

Treatment indicated: approximately 9-day PBMC culture with coronavirus spike peptide pools or control peptides (ViraFEST assay). Sequencing was done on a sample of CD4+ T cells from blood, cultured in vitro. This receptor was identified in a human donor who had recovered from COVID-19. This chain links TRBV20-1 with TRBJ1-2; D is uncertain. CDR3 sequence (DNA): TGCAGTGCTTACAGCAGTTCCTATGGCTACACCTTC. Protein: CSAYSSSYGYTF.